Detailed here is one T cell receptor (beta chain). V dropped 1 base and J dropped 1; count of bases not matched to a gene: 2. The CDR3 consists of 15 residues. The germline V gene encodes CDR1 MDHEN and CDR2 SYDVKM. This specimen comes from a study of cytomegalovirus exposure and HLA in healthy donors. Amplification used 60 Vbeta primers and 13 Jbeta primers. Clones were read by immunoSEQ multiplex PCR, and TCRdb kept only the in-frame ones, dropping some. The table shows under 250,000 clones, with more than 65% occurring only once. This TCR came from a man aged 18 to 29 in good health and CMV-seronegative. Sequencing used PBMCs. This sequence joins TRBV28 and TRBJ1-1; 8 nucleotides line up with TRBD1. CDR3 sequence reads: CASSLSGGPNTEAFF. CDR3 DNA: TGTGCCAGCAGTTTATCAGGGGGCCCGAACACTGAAGCTTTCTTT.